The clone carrying this T cell receptor (beta chain) was recorded a few times. Its antigen is unidentified. This sample was included in a study of T cell repertoires in cytomegalovirus infection. General observations from the study: Frequencies of public TCR beta families were cumulated, and this identified carriers of CMV plus the relevant HLA.

TCRdb reprocessed the reads with MiXCR, giving one entry per CDR3 protein. This sample has 350,000 to 400,000 distinct CDR3 sequences, with about a third found just once. Sample: cultured PBMCs, taken from culture after CMV antigen stimulation. The TCR comes from a human donor in good health (CMV status not recorded). Some clones in this sample may be carry-over from other donors' samples.

CDR3 protein: CASSRMVGGTDTQYF. For the CDR3, the DNA is TGTGCCAGCAGTCGGATGGTAGGGGGCACAGATACGCAGTATTTT. J is TRBJ2-3 and V is TRBV7-2; tentative D call: TRBD1 (5 bases). Trimming pared 6 bases from V and 1 base from J, leaving 14 bases between. Germline CDR1 SGHTA, CDR2 FQGNSA. CDR3 size: 15 residues.